This TCR beta chain originates from a study of blood T cell repertoires in COVID-19. Overall study context: The United States, Italy and Spain were the sources of the acute and convalescent COVID-19 samples.

CDR3 length: 11 residues. Per germline, CDR1 SGHRS and CDR2 YFSETQ. V was shortened by 3 bases and J by 8 bases, with 8 bases between the two germline ends. Membership in each cohort depended on participant-reported clinical history. This clone appeared a few times. Sequenced by immunoSEQ multiplex PCR; TCRdb stores in-frame clones only, minus some. The sample lists roughly 370,000 clones; around nine tenths were seen once. This chain joins TRBV5-1 and TRBJ1-2; no definite D call. The sequence was obtained from a woman in her fifties or sixties who had recovered from COVID-19. The sequencing input was PBMCs or T cells enriched from blood (not recorded which). CDR3 protein: CASSWLGGYTF. DNA for the CDR3: TGCGCCAGCAGCTGGTTGGGCGGCTACACCTTC.